A single sample gave rise to the 4 T cell receptor beta chains below, sequenced in a study of T cells expressing NK-cell markers. TCRdb re-called the 5' RACE reads, yielding one record per CDR3 amino acid sequence without DNA. Recorded for this sample: about half a million distinct CDR3 sequences. Sequencing input: blood T cells: a sorted CD56 or NKG2C T cell subset, CD4+ or CD8+ T cells, or bulk PBMC T cells (not recorded which). The receptor source for this set is a woman between 45 and 65 years old in good health.

V usage is TRBV15 and J usage is TRBJ2-3. Per the germline V gene, CDR1 is LNHNV and CDR2 is YYDKDF (reference sequence). This CDR3 contains 16 residues. This CDR3 reads CATSRDRSISWNTQYF.

The chain has TRBV6-5 and TRBJ2-5; the D call of TRBD1 rests on TCRdb alone, since no DNA is present to check it. The CDR3 has 17 residues. The germline CDR1 and CDR2 sequences are MNHEY and SVGAGI. CDR3 in amino acids: CASSYAGGAGWGETQYF.

This chain connects TRBV11-2 to TRBJ2-1; TCRdb reports TRBD1, a call that lacks DNA to check it against. CDR3 length equals 15 residues. CDR1 and CDR2 (germline): SGHAT, FQNNGV. The CDR3: CASSLWRPEGDEQFF. The entire variable domain, with the rest obtained from reference TRBV11-2 and TRBJ2-1, is as follows: EAGVAQSPRYKIIEKRQSVAFWCNPISGHATLYWYQQILGQGPKLLIQFQNNGVVDDSQLPKDRFSAERLKGVDSTLKIQPAKLEDSAVYLCASSLWRPEGDEQFFGPGTRLTVL.

The V gene is TRBV12-3 or TRBV12-4, the J gene TRBJ2-5; TCRdb names TRBD1, which stays unverified in the absence of DNA. The CDR3 is 14 amino acids. CDR3 amino acids: CASRAGTGQETQYF.